This TCR beta chain was recovered during a study of T cells in Graves' hyperthyroidism and ophthalmopathy. The investigators amplified TCR beta CDR3 regions from RNA transcripts. Primed by the HTBI set, a first-round RT-PCR was run on the TCR CDR3. TCRdb processed the multiplex PCR reads anew with MiXCR; each CDR3 protein has one entry. The sample lists 300,000 to 450,000 distinct CDR3 sequences, around 13% occurring once. In its sample, this clonotype was seen many times. The patients, who ranged from 18 to 65 in age, presented with newly diagnosed hyperthyroidism lasting under 2 months. Fresh peripheral blood, about 10 ml of it, supplied the PBMCs. This CDR3 is 15 amino acids long. J was trimmed by 2 bases and V by 6 bases; bases with no gene match: 8.

The receptor comes from a woman aged 60 to 75 with Graves' hyperthyroidism. The V gene is TRBV12-3 or TRBV12-4, the J gene TRBJ2-7; 9 bases match TRBD1. The sequencing sample was made of blood. The CDR3 is CASSLLDRGPYEQYF. CDR3 nucleotides: TGTGCCAGCAGCCTCCTGGACAGGGGACCCTACGAGCAGTACTTC.